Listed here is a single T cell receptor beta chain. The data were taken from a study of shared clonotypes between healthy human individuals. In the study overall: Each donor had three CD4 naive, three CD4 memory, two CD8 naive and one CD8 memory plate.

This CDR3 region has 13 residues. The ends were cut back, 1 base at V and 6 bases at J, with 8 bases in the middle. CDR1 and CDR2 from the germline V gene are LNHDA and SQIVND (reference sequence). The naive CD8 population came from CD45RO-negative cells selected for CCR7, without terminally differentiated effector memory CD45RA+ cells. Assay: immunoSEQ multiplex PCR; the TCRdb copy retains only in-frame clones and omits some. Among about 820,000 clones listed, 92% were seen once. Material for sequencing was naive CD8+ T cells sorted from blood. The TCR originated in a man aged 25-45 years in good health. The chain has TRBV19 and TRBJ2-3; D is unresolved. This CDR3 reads CASSIVRLDTQYF. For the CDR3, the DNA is TGTGCCAGTAGTATAGTACGGTTGGATACGCAGTATTTT.